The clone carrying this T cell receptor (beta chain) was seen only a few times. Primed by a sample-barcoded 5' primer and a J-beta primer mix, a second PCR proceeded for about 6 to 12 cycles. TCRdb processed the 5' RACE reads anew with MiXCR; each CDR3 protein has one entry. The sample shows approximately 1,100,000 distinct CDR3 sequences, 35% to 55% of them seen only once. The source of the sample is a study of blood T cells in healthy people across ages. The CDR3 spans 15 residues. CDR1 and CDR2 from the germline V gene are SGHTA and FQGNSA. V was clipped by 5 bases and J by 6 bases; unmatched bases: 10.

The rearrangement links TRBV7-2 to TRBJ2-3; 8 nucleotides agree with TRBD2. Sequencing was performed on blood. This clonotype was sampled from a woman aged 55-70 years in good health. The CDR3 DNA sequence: TGTGCCAGCAGCCCCTTAGCGGGATTCTTCGATACGCAGTATTTT. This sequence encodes CASSPLAGFFDTQYF.